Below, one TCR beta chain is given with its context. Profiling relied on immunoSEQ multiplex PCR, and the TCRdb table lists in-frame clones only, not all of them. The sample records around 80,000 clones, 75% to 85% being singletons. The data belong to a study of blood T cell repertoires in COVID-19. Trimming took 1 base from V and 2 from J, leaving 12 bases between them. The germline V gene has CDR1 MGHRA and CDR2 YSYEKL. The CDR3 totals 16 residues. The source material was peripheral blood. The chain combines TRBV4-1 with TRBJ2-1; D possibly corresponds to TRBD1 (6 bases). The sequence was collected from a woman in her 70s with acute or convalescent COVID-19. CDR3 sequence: CASSQGRGLTYNEQFF. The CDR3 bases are TGCGCCAGCAGCCAAGGCAGGGGCCTGACCTACAATGAGCAGTTCTTC.